Listed below are T cell receptor beta chains from one sample, sequenced in a study of regulatory T cells in long-lasting Graves disease. TCRdb reanalysed the multiplex PCR reads using MiXCR and keeps one entry per CDR3 protein. The sample lists hundreds of thousands of distinct CDR3 sequences, approximately 15% occurring once. This sample was also put to use in a study of T cells in Graves' hyperthyroidism and ophthalmopathy.

Sequencing was performed on peripheral blood mononuclear cells (PBMCs), taken at new diagnosis, from a patient treated with antithyroid drugs. The receptors stem from a woman in her 30s with Graves disease. Both conserved end residues are part of each CDR3. A D gene is named only where the DNA matches it firmly. Part of the rows lack a size; the others show once, few, many or a class for expanded clones.

cdr3_aa: CASSMSSVQGHQPQHF
cdr3_nt: TGTGCCAGTAGTATGAGTTCGGTACAGGGTCATCAGCCCCAGCATTTT
clone_size: many
cdr3_length: 16
v_call: TRBV19
d_call: NA
j_call: TRBJ1-5

cdr3_aa: CASSLASGTAYEQYF
cdr3_nt: TGTGCCAGCAGCTTAGCCTCCGGGACAGCTTACGAGCAGTACTTC
clone_size: many
cdr3_length: 15
v_call: TRBV7-2
d_call: TRBD1
j_call: TRBJ2-7

cdr3_aa: CASSPGVGGSSNQPQHF
cdr3_nt: TGTGCCAGCTCACCAGGGGTAGGGGGGAGCAGCAATCAGCCCCAGCATTTT
clone_size: NA
cdr3_length: 17
v_call: TRBV18
d_call: NA
j_call: TRBJ1-5

cdr3_aa: CASSPGQFREKLFF
cdr3_nt: TGTGCCAGCAGCCCCGGACAGTTCAGAGAAAAACTGTTTTTT
clone_size: many
cdr3_length: 14
v_call: TRBV3-1
d_call: NA
j_call: TRBJ1-4

cdr3_aa: CASSLGTEYTQYF
cdr3_nt: TGTGCCAGCAGCTTAGGGACGGAGTACACCCAGTACTTC
clone_size: many
cdr3_length: 13
v_call: TRBV7-3
d_call: NA
j_call: TRBJ2-5

cdr3_aa: CASSQGFEKLFF
cdr3_nt: TGTGCCAGCAGCCAAGGGTTTGAAAAACTGTTTTTT
clone_size: few
cdr3_length: 12
v_call: TRBV3-1
d_call: NA
j_call: TRBJ1-4

cdr3_aa: CASSLGGGGREFF
cdr3_nt: TGTGCCAGCAGTTTAGGGGGCGGCGGGAGGGAGTTCTTC
clone_size: NA
cdr3_length: 13
v_call: TRBV12-3/TRBV12-4
d_call: TRBD2
j_call: TRBJ2-1

cdr3_aa: CASSQVGQLGYTF
cdr3_nt: TGTGCCAGCAGCCAAGTTGGGCAGCTAGGCTACACCTTC
clone_size: few
cdr3_length: 13
v_call: TRBV3-1
d_call: NA
j_call: TRBJ1-2

cdr3_aa: CASSLRSAETQYF
cdr3_nt: TGTGCCAGCAGTTTACGCAGTGCGGAGACCCAGTACTTC
clone_size: many
cdr3_length: 13
v_call: TRBV28
d_call: NA
j_call: TRBJ2-5

cdr3_aa: CASSLSGTVSYYTF
cdr3_nt: TGTGCCAGCAGCTTAAGCGGGACAGTATCTTACTACACCTTC
clone_size: NA
cdr3_length: 14
v_call: TRBV7-3
d_call: TRBD1
j_call: TRBJ1-2

cdr3_aa: CATSDPGYEKLFF
cdr3_nt: TGTGCCACCAGTGACCCGGGTTACGAAAAACTGTTTTTT
clone_size: NA
cdr3_length: 13
v_call: TRBV24-1
d_call: NA
j_call: TRBJ1-4

cdr3_aa: CAWSRGEYEKLFF
cdr3_nt: TGTGCCTGGAGCAGGGGAGAATATGAAAAACTGTTTTTT
clone_size: many
cdr3_length: 13
v_call: TRBV30
d_call: NA
j_call: TRBJ1-4

cdr3_aa: CATSDTTETQYF
cdr3_nt: TGTGCCACCAGTGATACGACAGAAACGCAGTATTTT
clone_size: few
cdr3_length: 12
v_call: TRBV24-1
d_call: NA
j_call: TRBJ2-3

cdr3_aa: CSVAGQGGRETQYF
cdr3_nt: TGCAGCGTCGCAGGACAGGGAGGGAGGGAGACCCAGTACTTC
clone_size: many
cdr3_length: 14
v_call: TRBV29-1
d_call: NA
j_call: TRBJ2-5

cdr3_aa: CATLGGYFRETQYF
cdr3_nt: TGTGCCACCTTGGGGGGGTACTTTCGAGAGACCCAGTACTTC
clone_size: many
cdr3_length: 14
v_call: TRBV28
d_call: TRBD2
j_call: TRBJ2-5

cdr3_aa: CASSLAPGLGYEQYF
cdr3_nt: TGCGCCAGCAGCTTGGCCCCGGGACTAGGCTACGAGCAGTACTTC
clone_size: few
cdr3_length: 15
v_call: TRBV5-1
d_call: TRBD2
j_call: TRBJ2-7

cdr3_aa: CAISEQGKEKLFF
cdr3_nt: TGTGCCATCAGTGAACAGGGCAAGGAAAAACTGTTTTTT
clone_size: NA
cdr3_length: 13
v_call: TRBV10-3
d_call: NA
j_call: TRBJ1-4

cdr3_aa: CASSFGQGSGTQYF
cdr3_nt: TGTGCCAGCAGCTTTGGGCAGGGATCGGGGACCCAGTACTTC
clone_size: NA
cdr3_length: 14
v_call: TRBV7-9
d_call: NA
j_call: TRBJ2-5

cdr3_aa: CASSDLTELTEAFF
cdr3_nt: TGTGCCAGCAGTGACTTGACAGAACTAACCGAAGCTTTCTTT
clone_size: few
cdr3_length: 14
v_call: TRBV25-1
d_call: NA
j_call: TRBJ1-1

cdr3_aa: CASSPPRQGEKAFF
cdr3_nt: TGTGCCAGCAGTCCTCCCAGACAGGGGGAGAAAGCTTTCTTT
clone_size: many
cdr3_length: 14
v_call: TRBV28
d_call: TRBD1
j_call: TRBJ1-1

cdr3_aa: CASRLGASNEQYF
cdr3_nt: TGTGCCAGCCGCTTGGGGGCTAGTAACGAGCAGTACTTC
clone_size: NA
cdr3_length: 13
v_call: TRBV25-1
d_call: NA
j_call: TRBJ2-7

cdr3_aa: CASSAPGGPEEGQYF
cdr3_nt: TGTGCCAGCAGCGCTCCTGGAGGGCCAGAAGAAGGGCAGTACTTC
clone_size: few
cdr3_length: 15
v_call: TRBV27
d_call: NA
j_call: TRBJ2-7

cdr3_aa: CASSYGPAGTGELFF
cdr3_nt: TGTGCCAGCAGTTACGGGCCCGCCGGCACCGGGGAGCTGTTTTTT
clone_size: NA
cdr3_length: 15
v_call: TRBV6-5
d_call: NA
j_call: TRBJ2-2

cdr3_aa: CASRQGTYNEQFF
cdr3_nt: TGTGCCAGCAGACAGGGGACCTACAATGAGCAGTTCTTC
clone_size: many
cdr3_length: 13
v_call: TRBV3-1
d_call: TRBD1
j_call: TRBJ2-1

cdr3_aa: CASKFAGLAGDTQYF
cdr3_nt: TGTGCCAGCAAATTCGCGGGACTAGCGGGAGATACGCAGTATTTT
clone_size: many
cdr3_length: 15
v_call: TRBV25-1
d_call: TRBD2
j_call: TRBJ2-3

cdr3_aa: CASSPTLALAETQYF
cdr3_nt: TGTGCCAGCAGTCCTACACTAGCGTTGGCAGAGACCCAGTACTTC
clone_size: NA
cdr3_length: 15
v_call: TRBV3-1
d_call: TRBD2
j_call: TRBJ2-5

cdr3_aa: CASSFGLVSAGELFF
cdr3_nt: TGTGCCAGCAGCTTTGGACTAGTTAGTGCCGGGGAGCTGTTTTTT
clone_size: NA
cdr3_length: 15
v_call: TRBV7-9
d_call: TRBD2
j_call: TRBJ2-2

cdr3_aa: CASSEGPARHEQYF
cdr3_nt: TGTGCCAGCAGTGAAGGTCCGGCCCGTCACGAGCAGTACTTC
clone_size: many
cdr3_length: 14
v_call: TRBV6-1
d_call: NA
j_call: TRBJ2-7

cdr3_aa: CASSYSTNTEAFF
cdr3_nt: TGTGCCAGCAGTTATAGCACGAACACTGAAGCTTTCTTT
clone_size: many
cdr3_length: 13
v_call: TRBV28
d_call: NA
j_call: TRBJ1-1

cdr3_aa: CASSKMGLAGVGELFF
cdr3_nt: TGTGCCAGCAGCAAGATGGGACTAGCGGGAGTCGGGGAGCTGTTTTTT
clone_size: many
cdr3_length: 16
v_call: TRBV3-1
d_call: TRBD2
j_call: TRBJ2-2

cdr3_aa: CASITRTGLSGNTIYF
cdr3_nt: TGTGCCAGCATAACAAGGACAGGCCTCTCTGGAAACACCATATATTTT
clone_size: many
cdr3_length: 16
v_call: TRBV12-3/TRBV12-4
d_call: TRBD1
j_call: TRBJ1-3